This T cell receptor (beta chain) was sequenced in a study of neurological immune-mediated disorders. Study-level findings and limits: Phylogenetic analysis grouped 18 of 34 multiple sclerosis patients' repertoires together, suggesting a possible repertoire signature. The study found the most TCR clonal expansion in HTLV-1-associated myelopathy and the least in multiple sclerosis, below healthy controls. Neither clinical nor MRI features were associated with the multiple sclerosis repertoire cluster.

At least ten counts were recorded for this clonotype. No antigen is known for it. The CDR3 has 15 amino acids. Germline assignment: CDR1 MGHRA and CDR2 YSYEKL. V lost 2 bases and J lost 1, with 8 bases in between. The authors produced cDNA by 5'RACE using 10-nucleotide random UMIs. TCRdb re-analysed the 5' RACE reads in MiXCR, keeping a single row per CDR3 protein. Of about 65,000 distinct CDR3 sequences listed, approximately 4.1% are singletons. The genes are TRBV4-1 and TRBJ2-2; D unclear. Specimen: PBMCs. The TCR was taken from a man aged 50 or older with multiple sclerosis. CDR3 in amino acids: CASSQPAKNTGELFF. The CDR3 DNA reads TGCGCCAGCAGCCAACCGGCTAAGAACACCGGGGAGCTGTTTTTT.